These 16 T cell receptor beta chains originate from one sample sequenced in a study of T cell changes during pregnancy in multiple sclerosis. Measured with immunoSEQ multiplex PCR; TCRdb has only the in-frame clones, and not every one. The sample gives approximately 92,000 clones, 92% of which show up once; about 1.6% is in the top ten. The sequencing used peripheral blood, collected in the first trimester of pregnancy. The receptors were gathered from a female donor with multiple sclerosis, enrolled in a pregnancy study.

This clone occurred a few times. The rearrangement uses TRBV10-1 and TRBJ2-5; 10 bases line up with TRBD2. Germline lookup yields CDR1 WNHNN and CDR2 SYGVQD (reference sequence). After removal of 4 bases from V and 5 bases from J, the junction contained 10 bases not matched to a gene. This CDR3 comprises 16 residues. The CDR3 coding sequence is TGCGCCAGCAGTGCCAGCCCTAGCGGGAGTGGGGAGACCCAGTACTTC. Its protein product is CASSASPSGSGETQYF.

The chain carries TRBV28 and TRBJ2-2; possible D gene TRBD2, 5 bases. Germline CDR1 and CDR2: MDHEN and SYDVKM. V was cut by 3 bases and J by 8 bases, with 7 bases left in between. The CDR3 is made up of 12 amino acids. This CDR3 reads CASSLGSGELFF. DNA of the CDR3: TGTGCCAGCAGTTTGGGGAGTGGGGAGCTGTTTTTT.

The rearrangement joins TRBV30 to TRBJ2-3, with a possible D match to TRBD2 (6 bases). Per germline, CDR1 GTSNPN and CDR2 SVGIG (reference sequence). The ends were cut back, 1 base at V and 4 bases at J, with 15 bases in the middle. This CDR3 region has 15 residues. CDR3 sequence (DNA): TGTGCCTGGAGTGGGGCGTCCGGGAGCGCAGATACGCAGTATTTT. Translation gives CAWSGASGSADTQYF.

CDR3 DNA sequence: TGTGCCAGCAGCTTGGGCGTCAGGGGTCGGGAGACCCAGTACTTC. Amino acid sequence: CASSLGVRGRETQYF. J is TRBJ2-5 and V is TRBV5-6; tentatively, D is TRBD1 (6 bases). The V end lost 0 bases, the J end lost 5 bases, and 14 bases lay between the germline ends. The CDR3 is made up of 15 amino acids. Germline V gives CDR1 SGHDT, CDR2 YYEEEE. The full variable domain, in which reference TRBV5-6 and TRBJ2-5 provide the parts outside the CDR3, is DAGVTQSPTHLIKTRGQQVTLRCSPKSGHDTVSWYQQALGQGPQFIFQYYEEEERQRGNFPDRFSGHQFPNYSSELNVNALLLGDSALYLCASSLGVRGRETQYFGPGTRLLVL.

The CDR3 sequence: CASSQKTRPSTDTQYF. The CDR3, as DNA: TGTGCCAGCAGCCAAAAGACTAGACCTAGCACAGATACGCAGTATTTT. This chain uses TRBV4-2 with TRBJ2-3, with D tentatively TRBD2 (6 bases). This CDR3 region has 16 residues. The V end was cut by 2 bases, the J end by 0 bases, with 12 bases between. From germline, CDR1 is LGHNA and CDR2 YNFKEQ.

This clone was seen a single time. This chain links TRBV15 with TRBJ2-2; possibly TRBD2 for D (5 bases). The V gene's germline CDR1 is LNHNV and CDR2 YYDKDF (reference sequence). This CDR3 has 14 amino acids. V shed 8 bases and J shed 5 bases, with 15 bases lying between them. The CDR3 is CATLPRAGTGELFF. In nucleotides, the CDR3 is TGTGCCACCTTGCCGAGGGCAGGTACCGGGGAGCTGTTTTTT. Complete variable domain (other parts from reference TRBV15 and TRBJ2-2): DAMVIQNPRYQVTQFGKPVTLSCSQTLNHNVMYWYQQKSSQAPKLLFHYYDKDFNNEADTPDNFQSRRPNTSFCFLDIRSPGLGDTAMYLCATLPRAGTGELFFGEGSRLTVL.

V gene TRBV13 combines with J gene TRBJ2-7; D remains unclear. CDR1 and CDR2 from the germline V gene are PRHDT and FYEKMQ (reference sequence). CDR3 length: 13 amino acids. V gave up 3 bases and J gave up 3 bases, with 9 bases separating them. The CDR3 DNA sequence: TGTGCCAGCAGCTTGTCCGGCGGCTACGAGCAGTACTTC. Protein sequence: CASSLSGGYEQYF.

This clone was detected once. The rearrangement joins TRBV18 to TRBJ1-5; 12 nucleotides agree with TRBD1. This CDR3 has 16 amino acids. Germline values: CDR1 KGHSH, CDR2 LQKENI. V gave up 3 bases and J gave up 2 bases; unmatched junction bases: 2. DNA of the CDR3: TGTGCCAGCTCACCCGGGACAGGGGGCGGCAATCAGCCCCAGCATTTT. It encodes CASSPGTGGGNQPQHF.

The chain joins TRBV4-2 to TRBJ1-5; unclear D gene. Germline CDR1 is LGHNA and CDR2 is YNFKEQ. This CDR3 spans 16 amino acids. Between the trimmed V and J ends, which lost 0 bases and 0 bases, there was a span of 9 bases. CDR3 coding DNA: TGTGCCAGCAGCCAAGATTGGCTGAATAGCAATCAGCCCCAGCATTTT. Its protein product is CASSQDWLNSNQPQHF.

The V call is TRBV27, the J call TRBJ1-2; D perhaps matches TRBD1 (6 bases). V was shortened by 4 bases and J by 4 bases, with 13 bases between the two germline ends. The CDR3 is made up of 14 amino acids. Germline V gene lookup returns CDR1 MNHEY and CDR2 SMNVEV (reference sequence). CDR3 region: CASSSGVGTYGYTF. CDR3 nucleotides: TGTGCCAGCAGTTCAGGGGTGGGGACCTATGGCTACACCTTC.

V is TRBV18 and J is TRBJ2-7, with TRBD2 as a possible D gene (6 bases). CDR1 and CDR2 from the germline V gene are KGHSH and LQKENI. The CDR3 spans 14 residues. V lost 3 bases to trimming and J lost 4 bases, with 13 bases between them. CDR3 coding DNA: TGTGCCAGCTCACCCTATCGGGACTCTTACGAGCAGTACTTC. Translated, it gives CASSPYRDSYEQYF.

This sequence joins TRBV7-8 and TRBJ1-3; TRBD1 matches at 7 bases. CDR3 length equals 14 residues. Germline trimming cut 5 bases from V and 2 bases from J; bases unmatched to any gene: 3. In germline, CDR1 is SGHVS, CDR2 FQNEAQ. This CDR3 is CASSRTGAGNTIYF. As DNA, the CDR3 is TGTGCCAGCAGCAGAACAGGGGCTGGAAACACCATATATTTT.

The V call is TRBV9, the J call TRBJ2-3, with a tentative D call TRBD2 (5 bases). Trimming removed 3 bases from V and 2 bases from J, with 10 bases in between. Germline-derived CDR1 and CDR2 are SGDLS and YYNGEE. CDR3 length: 14 amino acids. The CDR3 is CASSAGLYTDTQYF. CDR3 DNA sequence: TGTGCCAGCAGCGCCGGACTTTACACAGATACGCAGTATTTT.

The V call is TRBV30, the J call TRBJ1-1; D perhaps matches TRBD1 (5 bases). This CDR3 spans 11 amino acids. V gave up 3 bases and J gave up 11 bases, with 13 bases separating them. Per germline, CDR1 GTSNPN and CDR2 SVGIG (reference sequence). CDR3 residues: CAWRGGGRAFF. As DNA, the CDR3 is TGTGCCTGGAGAGGCGGGGGGAGGGCTTTCTTT.

V and J are TRBV5-6 and TRBJ2-7; weak D call: TRBD1 (6 bases). The germline gives CDR1 SGHDT, CDR2 YYEEEE. The V end lost 4 bases, the J end lost 2 bases, and 10 bases lay between the germline ends. The CDR3 has 13 amino acids. The CDR3 loop is CASSARGTYEQYF. CDR3 nucleotide sequence: TGTGCCAGCAGCGCCAGGGGAACCTACGAGCAGTACTTC.

This chain connects TRBV7-9 to TRBJ2-1, with D perhaps TRBD2 (6 bases). V was shortened by 5 bases and J by 7 bases, with 18 bases between the two germline ends. The germline CDR1 and CDR2 sequences are SEHNR and FQNEAQ (reference sequence). The CDR3 has 15 residues. In DNA form, the CDR3 reads TGTGCCAGCAGCCCGCGACTAGTACGATGGAATGAGCAGTTCTTC. Its protein product is CASSPRLVRWNEQFF. Combining the CDR3 with reference TRBV7-9 and TRBJ2-1 gives the whole variable domain DTGVSQNPRHKITKRGQNVTFRCDPISEHNRLYWYRQTLGQGPEFLTYFQNEAQLEKSRLLSDRFSAERPKGSFSTLEIQRTEQGDSAMYLCASSPRLVRWNEQFFGPGTRLTVL.